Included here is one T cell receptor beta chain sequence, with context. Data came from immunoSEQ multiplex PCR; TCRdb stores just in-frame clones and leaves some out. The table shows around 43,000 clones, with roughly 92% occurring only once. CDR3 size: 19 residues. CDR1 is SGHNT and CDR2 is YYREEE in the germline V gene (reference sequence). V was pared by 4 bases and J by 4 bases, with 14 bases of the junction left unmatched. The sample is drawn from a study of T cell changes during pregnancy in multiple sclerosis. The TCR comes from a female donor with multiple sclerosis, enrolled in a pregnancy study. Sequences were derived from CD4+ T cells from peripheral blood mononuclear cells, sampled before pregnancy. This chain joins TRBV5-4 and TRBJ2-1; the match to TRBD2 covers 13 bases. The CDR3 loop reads CASSQETSGRLTTYNEQFF. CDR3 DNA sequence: TGTGCCAGCAGCCAAGAGACTAGCGGGAGGTTAACTACTTACAATGAGCAGTTCTTC.